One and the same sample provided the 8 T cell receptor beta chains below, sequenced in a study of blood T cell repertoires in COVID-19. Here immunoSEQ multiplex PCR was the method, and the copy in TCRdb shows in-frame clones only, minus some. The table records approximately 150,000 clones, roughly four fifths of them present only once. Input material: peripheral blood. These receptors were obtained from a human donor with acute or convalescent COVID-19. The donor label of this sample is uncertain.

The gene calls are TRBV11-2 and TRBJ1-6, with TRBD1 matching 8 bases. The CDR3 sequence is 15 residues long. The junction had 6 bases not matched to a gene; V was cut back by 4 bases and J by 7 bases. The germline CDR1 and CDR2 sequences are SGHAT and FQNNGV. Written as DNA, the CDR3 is TGTGCCAGCAGCTCCATCACAGGGGGGAATTCACCCCTCCACTTT. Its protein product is CASSSITGGNSPLHF.

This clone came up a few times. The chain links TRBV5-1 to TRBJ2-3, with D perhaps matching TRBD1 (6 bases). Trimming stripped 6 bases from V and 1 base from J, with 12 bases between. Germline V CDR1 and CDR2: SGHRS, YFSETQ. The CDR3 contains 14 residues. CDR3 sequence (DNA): TGCGCCAGCAAGTCAGGGGTCGGCACAGATACGCAGTATTTT. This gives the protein CASKSGVGTDTQYF. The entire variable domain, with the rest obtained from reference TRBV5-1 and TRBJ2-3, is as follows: KAGVTQTPRYLIKTRGQQVTLSCSPISGHRSVSWYQQTPGQGLQFLFEYFSETQRNKGNFPGRFSGRQFSNSRSEMNVSTLELGDSALYLCASKSGVGTDTQYFGPGTRLTVL.

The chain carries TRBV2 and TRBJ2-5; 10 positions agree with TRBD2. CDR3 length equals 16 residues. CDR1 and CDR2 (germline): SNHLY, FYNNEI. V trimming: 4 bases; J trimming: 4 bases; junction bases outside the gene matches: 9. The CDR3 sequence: CASSGGAGGLLETQYF. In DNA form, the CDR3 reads TGTGCCAGCAGTGGAGGAGCGGGGGGGCTTCTAGAGACCCAGTACTTC.

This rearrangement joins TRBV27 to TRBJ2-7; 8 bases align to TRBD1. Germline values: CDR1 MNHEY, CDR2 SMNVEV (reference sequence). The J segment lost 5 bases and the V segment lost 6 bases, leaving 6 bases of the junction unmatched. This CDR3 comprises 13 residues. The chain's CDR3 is CASREDRENEQYF. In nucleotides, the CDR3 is TGTGCCAGCAGGGAGGACAGGGAAAACGAGCAGTACTTC.

This CDR3 is CASSKYRQPSNEKLFF. The CDR3 DNA reads as TGTGCCAGTAGTAAATACAGACAGCCAAGCAATGAAAAACTGTTTTTT. The genes are TRBV19 and TRBJ1-4; possible D gene TRBD1, 5 bases. Germline V gives CDR1 LNHDA, CDR2 SQIVND (reference sequence). The length of the CDR3 is 16 residues. With 4 bases removed from V and 5 bases from J, the gap between germline ends came to 17 bases.

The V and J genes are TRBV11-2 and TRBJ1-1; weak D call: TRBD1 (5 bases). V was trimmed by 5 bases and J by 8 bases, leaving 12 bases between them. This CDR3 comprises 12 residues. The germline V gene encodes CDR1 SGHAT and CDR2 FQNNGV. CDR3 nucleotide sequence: TGTGCCAGCAGCAGACAGACAGCCGAAGCTTTCTTT. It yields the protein CASSRQTAEAFF.

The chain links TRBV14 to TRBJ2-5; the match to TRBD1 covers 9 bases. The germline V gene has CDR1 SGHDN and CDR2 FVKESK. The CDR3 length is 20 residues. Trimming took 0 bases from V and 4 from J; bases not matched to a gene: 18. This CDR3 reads CASSQDRGQGVWDRRETQYF. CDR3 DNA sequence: TGTGCCAGCAGCCAAGATAGGGGACAGGGTGTATGGGATCGACGAGAGACCCAGTACTTC.

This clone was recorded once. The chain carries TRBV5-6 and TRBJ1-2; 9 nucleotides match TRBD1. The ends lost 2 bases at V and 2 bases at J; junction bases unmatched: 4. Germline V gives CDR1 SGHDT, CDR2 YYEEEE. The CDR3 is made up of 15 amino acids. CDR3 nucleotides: TGTGCCAGCAGCTTAGTTGGGACAGGGAACTATGGCTACACCTTC. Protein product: CASSLVGTGNYGYTF.